Listed below are T cell receptor beta chains from one sample, sequenced in a study of T cells in Graves' hyperthyroidism and ophthalmopathy. TCRdb redid the calling of the multiplex PCR reads with MiXCR, one entry per CDR3 protein. The top ten clones hold 8.9% of a sample with over 700,000 distinct CDR3 sequences, 35% to 45% of them seen once. The sample was blood. These receptors all come from a man aged 18 to 30 with Graves' hyperthyroidism. The CDR3 runs from the conserved cysteine through the conserved F or W. A D gene is named only where the DNA matches it firmly. Rows give clone size only sometimes, using once, few, many, or a class for an expanded clone.

- TRBJ1-1 TRBV5-1 - CASSSRPLSTNTEAFF TGCGCCAGCAGCTCCCGACCGCTAAGCACGAACACTGAAGCTTTCTTT
- TRBJ1-1 TRBV10-3 - CAISYVDGEAFF TGTGCCATCAGTTATGTAGACGGAGAAGCTTTCTTT
- TRBJ1-1 TRBV12-5 - CASGPFIREETTEAFF TGTGCTAGTGGTCCCTTTATCAGGGAAGAGACCACTGAAGCTTTCTTT
- TRBJ2-2 TRBV11-2 TRBD1 CASSSWTGGIGELFF TGTGCCAGCAGCTCCTGGACAGGGGGCATCGGGGAGCTGTTTTTT
- TRBJ1-6 TRBV2 - CASSVGERGVLSNSPLHF TGTGCCAGCAGTGTAGGGGAAAGGGGGGTTCTAAGCAATTCACCCCTCCACTTT
many TRBJ2-7 TRBV7-9 TRBD2 CASSLGTSGSEQYF TGTGCCAGCAGCTTAGGGACTAGCGGGAGCGAGCAGTACTTC
few TRBJ2-7 TRBV9 TRBD2 CARAGLADYEQYF TGTGCCAGGGCGGGACTAGCGGACTACGAGCAGTACTTC
- TRBJ1-5 TRBV6-6 - CASRGPDGNQPQHF TGTGCCTCGCGGGGACCCGACGGGAATCAGCCCCAGCATTTT
- TRBJ1-6 TRBV12-3/TRBV12-4 TRBD1 CASSYTGVDSPFHF TGTGCCAGCAGCTATACAGGGGTTGATTCACCCTTCCACTTT
- TRBJ1-5 TRBV20-1 TRBD1 CSAFTGDYNQPQHF TGCAGTGCGTTTACAGGGGACTACAATCAGCCCCAGCATTTT
many TRBJ1-4 TRBV7-8 TRBD1 CASSLRQGQKLFF TGTGCCAGCAGCCTACGACAGGGACAAAAACTGTTTTTT
many TRBJ2-7 TRBV29-1 - CSVLDGKTDEQYF TGCAGCGTTTTAGACGGCAAGACCGACGAGCAGTACTTC
- TRBJ2-1 TRBV15 - CATSTRSYNEQFF TGTGCCACCAGCACTCGGTCCTACAATGAGCAGTTCTTC
many TRBJ1-1 TRBV2 - CASSEAGGHSLGNTEAFF TGTGCCAGCAGTGAAGCAGGGGGACACTCATTAGGGAACACTGAAGCTTTCTTT
- TRBJ1-4 TRBV7-2 - CASSPRTGEDEKLFF TGTGCCAGCAGCCCCCGAACGGGGGAGGATGAAAAACTGTTTTTT
- TRBJ2-2 TRBV7-9 TRBD1 CASDIGTDFTGELFF TGTGCCAGCGATATTGGGACAGACTTCACCGGGGAGCTGTTTTTT
- TRBJ2-5 TRBV9 - CASSWVGPGMETQYF TGTGCCAGCAGCTGGGTAGGACCCGGGATGGAGACCCAGTACTTC
- TRBJ1-2 TRBV7-9 - CASSLEGGRRGGYTF TGTGCCAGCAGCTTAGAGGGAGGCAGGAGAGGTGGCTACACCTTC